This T cell receptor (beta chain) derives from a study of T cells in Graves' hyperthyroidism and ophthalmopathy (dated by TCRdb to the late 2010s). In terms of the full investigation: Peripheral blood samples were taken at the time of initial diagnosis, prior to any treatment. The 100 discovery patients were randomly split 7:3 into training and test sets. To identify distinguishing TCR V-J signatures, a discovery cohort of 95 to 100 patients was used, comprising 40 to 45 with Graves' ophthalmopathy and around 57 with stable Graves' hyperthyroidism. In roughly six Graves' hyperthyroidism patients, the study also compared T-cell repertoires from thyroid tissue with T-cell repertoires from blood. Once sampling was done, hyperthyroidism patients were given methimazole at a starting dose of 30 mg daily, whereas ophthalmopathy patients were given high-dose intravenous methylprednisolone. Prospective prediction of ophthalmopathy was tested in an independent validation cohort consisting of fewer than 20 hyperthyroidism patients and 17 patients who later progressed to ophthalmopathy. TCR Vbeta CDR3 sequencing of some 140 peripheral blood samples (under 45 ophthalmopathy, 75 or so hyperthyroidism and approximately 17 progressor patients) is reported in the paper.

The investigation overall reported the following: In validation, the model predicted progression to ophthalmopathy a median of about 5.9 months before onset, with about 71% sensitivity and roughly 73% specificity. Sample size was not statistically predetermined, and blinding of investigators to group allocation was not performed. Ophthalmopathy was separated from stable hyperthyroidism by a 13 V-J signature model, with approximately 90% sensitivity and roughly 81% specificity obtained in cross-validation and 80%/75% obtained in testing. Most expanded thyroid clonotypes (frequency above 0.001) were also found in blood, which suggests that blood repertoires may mirror thyroid immune responses.

In the ophthalmopathy patients, disease was moderately to severely active, with a Clinical Activity Score of 3 or more, a NOSPECS grade of 4 or more, and a duration of less than 3 months. The study excluded patients with uncontrolled infections, other autoimmune diseases, pregnancy or lactation. Diagnoses were established on the basis of clinical symptoms, serum thyroxine and TRAb, thyroid ultrasound, and orbital computed tomography. Ficoll-Paque density gradient centrifugation was used to isolate PBMCs from about 9.4 ml of fresh peripheral blood. Total RNA was extracted with Trizol reagent, and quality was checked on an Agilent 2100 Bioanalyzer. Its CDR3 holds 15 amino acids, cysteine through phenylalanine. Solely the CDR3 DNA is kept, with 45 bases framed from the first base. CDR1 and CDR2 are read off the germline V gene as SGDLS and YYNGEE. V and J are truncated by 3 bases and 0 bases respectively, leaving an intervening sequence of 12 bases.

TCR beta CDR3 regions were amplified from RNA transcripts. A first-round RT-PCR of the TCR CDR3 used the HTBI primer set with the Qiagen OneStep RT-PCR kit. The libraries were constructed in a second round of multiplex PCR and then size-selected and purified. The libraries were sequenced on an Illumina HiSeq2000 using paired-end 100 bp reads. Turning to the authors' computational methods: SOAPnuke was used to process the raw data, throwing out any read that contained adapters or uncalled bases, had a mean Phred below 15, or lacked an exact constant-primer or identifier match. High-quality paired reads were merged with COPE v1.2.5, and unique nucleotide sequences were defined as clonotypes. MiTCR v1.1 was used to align the clonotypes against IMGT TRBV, TRBD and TRBJ reference segments. The analysis was restricted to V-J combinations with a frequency above 0.0001, which together covered roughly 99% of the repertoires. A TCS score was defined as the ratio of F50 (clonal expansion) to E x V (chaos), with BLOSUM62-based TCRdist applied between CDR3 peptides within each V-J. Welch's t-statistics and random forest reduced some 510 V-J features to 13, which were used in a naive Bayes classifier (R e1071). TCRdb itself trimmed the public reads at Q25 with fastp, ran MiXCR and retained productive beta chains. Merged by CDR3 protein, the rows form single entries marked with the most common genes and DNA. The V and J calls reflect TCRdb's pipeline rather than the authors' work. The sample has roughly 240,000 distinct CDR3 sequences on record, around 26% of them singletons. The top ten hold about a third of the sample.

This clonotype came up many times. Its antigen is not yet known. Qualities for individual bases were not recorded, and no much larger clone is one base off. Sequencing was carried out using blood. This TCR was recovered from a woman aged 40 to 50 with Graves' ophthalmopathy. Recombination connected TRBV9 to TRBJ1-1; TRBD1 is possibly the D segment (6 matching bases). In nucleotides, the sequence is TGTGCCAGCAGCGCCCCGGGACACCTGAACACTGAAGCTTTCTTT. It translates as CASSAPGHLNTEAFF.